Below, one TCR beta chain is given with its context. The entry originates in a study of blood T cell repertoires in COVID-19. The wider study: T cells, B-cell-depleted T cells, or PBMCs supplied cDNA or gDNA.

Original analysis: Reference gene primer amplification gave estimated nucleated cell counts. The data were produced by immunoSEQ multiplex PCR, yet TCRdb's version contains in-frame clones alone and is incomplete. V and J calls plus clone size are reproduced from that table; the DNA served to infer D and trimming. This sample has about 68,000 clones, with approximately 92% found just once. Specimen: peripheral blood. The clonotype comes from a man between 45 and 60 years old with acute or convalescent COVID-19.

CDR3 bases: TGTGCCAGCTCAGCCTCGACAGGAGCCTACGAGCAGTACGTC. Its protein product is CASSASTGAYEQYV. The gene calls are TRBV18 and TRBJ2-7, with D perhaps TRBD1 (6 bases). Germline CDR1 reads KGHSH; CDR2 reads LQKENI. V lost 5 bases and J lost 2, with 13 bases in between. The CDR3 runs 14 residues.